Many counts were recorded for the clone carrying this TCR beta chain. Its antigen is undetermined. Before thyroid surgery, none of the patients had received any treatment. The data stem from a study of metastatic and nonmetastatic thyroid tumors. Overall study context: Repertoire comparisons spanned blood and tumor or nodule tissue from malignant and benign thyroid patients.

Overall study results and limits: TCR beta diversity was reportedly significantly higher in malignant thyroid tumors than benign nodules, in blood and tumor.

Germline V gene lookup returns CDR1 WSHSY and CDR2 SAAADI. V lost 2 bases and J lost 0; bases outside the gene matches: 7. This CDR3 comprises 18 residues. In the original analysis: CDR3 differences across clinicopathological groups were used to build a distant-metastasis classifier for papillary thyroid cancer. TCRdb re-called the PCR reads through MiXCR. The V and J calls follow TCRdb's processing rather than the paper's. The table has fewer than 35,000 clones, more than 20% seen once. This receptor was taken from a female donor with papillary thyroid cancer or a benign thyroid nodule (not recorded which). Some clones in this sample may be carry-over from other donors' samples. What was sequenced was blood. The chain combines TRBV10-2 with TRBJ2-6, with 7 bases that match TRBD2. The CDR3 here is CASSETVAGYSGANVLTF. The CDR3, as DNA: TGCGCCAGCAGTGAGACGGTAGCGGGCTACTCTGGGGCCAACGTCCTGACTTTC.